Presented here are 12 T cell receptor beta chains from one specimen sequenced in a study of shared clonotypes between healthy human individuals (dated by TCRdb to about 2020). The receptor library was made with the immunoSEQ multiplex PCR assay. Entries here come from immuneACCESS through TCRdb and include only in-frame sequences with V and J called. Some clones fail to appear in such tables; in the studies checked, an unresolved V gene covers under half of the shortfall, and the cause of the remainder is unknown. The sample table lists fewer than 1.6 million clones, just under 99% of them with a count of one. Together, the top ten hold approximately 0.4% of the sample. Sequenced: naive CD4+ T cells sorted from blood. The cell subset or site label, as the study defines it: CD45RA+ positively selected. These receptors originate from a man aged 25-45 years in good health.

The sample holds one count of this clone. This rearrangement joins TRBV6-6 to TRBJ2-2; 8 nucleotides match TRBD1. Unmatched junction bases numbered 5, after V lost 7 bases and J lost 7 bases. This CDR3 has 13 amino acids. Germline assignment: CDR1 MNHNY and CDR2 SVGAGI (reference sequence). In nucleotides, the CDR3 is TGTGCCAGCACCCAAACAGGGGGCGGGGAGCTGTTTTTT. This encodes CASTQTGGGELFF.

The rearrangement joins TRBV19 to TRBJ1-1; D call uncertain. Between the trimmed V and J ends, which lost 8 bases and 1 base, there was a span of 11 bases. Germline V gene lookup returns CDR1 LNHDA and CDR2 SQIVND (reference sequence). The length of the CDR3 is 13 residues. The DNA for the CDR3 is TGTGCCAGTTCCCCAAAGAAGAACACTGAAGCTTTCTTT. This gives the protein CASSPKKNTEAFF.

The V and J genes are TRBV7-2 and TRBJ2-1; D uncertain. CDR3 length: 12 amino acids. Per germline, CDR1 SGHTA and CDR2 FQGNSA. V lost 6 bases, J lost 7 bases, and 10 bases lay in between. The CDR3 sequence is CASRYMGNEQFF. Written as DNA, the CDR3 is TGTGCCAGCAGATACATGGGTAATGAGCAGTTCTTC.

The CDR3: CASSPSGEKLFF. The CDR3 nucleotides are TGTGCCAGCAGCCCATCGGGTGAAAAACTGTTTTTT. The chain uses TRBV7-9 and TRBJ1-4; D remains unclear. CDR1 is SEHNR, CDR2 FQNEAQ, per germline (reference sequence). The CDR3 is 12 amino acids. Between the trimmed V and J ends, which lost 5 bases and 7 bases, there was a span of 8 bases.

The chain uses TRBV7-8 and TRBJ2-1; 11 bases agree with TRBD2. V lost 7 bases and J lost 0; bases outside the gene matches: 17. CDR3 length equals 20 residues. Germline loops: CDR1 SGHVS, CDR2 FQNEAQ. This chain's CDR3 is CASIRQAASGRTSSYNEQFF. DNA of the CDR3: TGTGCCAGCATACGCCAAGCGGCTAGCGGGAGGACTAGCTCCTACAATGAGCAGTTCTTC.

The chain links TRBV20-1 to TRBJ2-7; the D gene is possibly TRBD1 (5 bases). Germline values: CDR1 DFQATT, CDR2 SNEGSKA (reference sequence). Deletions cut 4 bases from V and 6 bases from J, with 10 bases between. This CDR3 region has 11 residues. CDR3 amino acids: CSAKYRTEQYF. CDR3 nucleotides: TGCAGTGCTAAGTACAGGACCGAGCAGTACTTC.

V usage is TRBV28 and J usage is TRBJ1-2, with a possible D match to TRBD1 (5 bases). Germline loops: CDR1 MDHEN, CDR2 SYDVKM. V gave up 5 bases and J gave up 2 bases, with 15 bases separating them. The CDR3 totals 15 residues. Here the CDR3 reads CASSPPGRMNYGYTF. CDR3 bases: TGTGCCAGCAGTCCGCCGGGACGGATGAACTATGGCTACACCTTC.

The chain is built from TRBV5-4 and TRBJ1-4; 9 bases align to TRBD1. J was trimmed by 5 bases and V by 4 bases; bases with no gene match: 9. The CDR3 totals 16 residues. Germline CDR1 reads SGHNT; CDR2 reads YYREEE (reference sequence). CDR3 amino acids: CASSPGTGYENEKLFF. The CDR3 DNA follows: TGTGCCAGCAGCCCCGGGACAGGGTATGAAAATGAAAAACTGTTTTTT. The complete variable domain, with remaining parts taken from reference TRBV5-4 and TRBJ1-4, reads ETGVTQSPTHLIKTRGQQVTLRCSSQSGHNTVSWYQQALGQGPQFIFQYYREEENGRGNFPPRFSGLQFPNYSSELNVNALELDDSALYLCASSPGTGYENEKLFFGSGTQLSVL.

The chain carries TRBV7-8 and TRBJ1-1; D remains ambiguous. This CDR3 has 10 residues. Germline V gene lookup returns CDR1 SGHVS and CDR2 FQNEAQ. The V gene lost 10 bases and the J gene lost 1 base, with 4 bases spanning the gap. The CDR3 nucleotides are TGTGCCACCTGGAACACTGAAGCTTTCTTT. Amino acids: CATWNTEAFF.

Worth noting for this clone: The same CDR3 also results from other DNA sequences found in this sample. The J gene is TRBJ2-5, the V gene TRBV9; D might be TRBD2 (6 bases). Trimming pared 3 bases from V and 4 bases from J, leaving 13 bases between. Germline CDR1 is SGDLS and CDR2 is YYNGEE. CDR3 length equals 14 residues. The CDR3 DNA reads as TGTGCCAGCAGCGCGCGGGGTTTGGGAGAGACCCAGTACTTC. This translates into CASSARGLGETQYF.

The chain has TRBV9 and TRBJ1-1, with TRBD1 identical over 7 bases. The J segment lost 4 bases and the V segment lost 3 bases, leaving 6 bases of the junction unmatched. Germline-derived CDR1 and CDR2 are SGDLS and YYNGEE. The CDR3 has 14 amino acids. CDR3 residues: CASSAGGLGTEAFF. CDR3 sequence (DNA): TGTGCCAGCAGCGCAGGGGGGCTAGGCACTGAAGCTTTCTTT.

The chain is built from TRBV9 and TRBJ2-1; 7 nucleotides agree with TRBD2. The J segment lost 1 base and the V segment lost 4 bases, leaving 11 bases of the junction unmatched. Germline assignment: CDR1 SGDLS and CDR2 YYNGEE. The CDR3 has 17 residues. CDR3 residues: CASSSKVASGSYNEQFF. DNA of the CDR3: TGTGCCAGCAGCTCGAAGGTGGCTAGCGGATCCTACAATGAGCAGTTCTTC.